The T cell receptor (beta chain) under discussion was sequenced for a study of regulatory T cells in long-lasting Graves disease. V shed 8 bases and J shed 4 bases, with 11 bases lying between them. Germline V CDR1 and CDR2: ENHRY, SYGVKD. The CDR3 sequence is 12 residues long. The time point: persistent/refractory GD, antithyroid drugs over 5 years with positive TRAb. RNA from PBMCs was the source of the TCR library. Combining iRepertoire HTBI primers with Arm-PCR of CDR3 regions, the authors built TCR beta libraries. TCRdb reprocessed the multiplex PCR reads via MiXCR and lists one record per CDR3 protein. The table has 700,000 or so distinct CDR3 sequences, 25% to 35% seen once; the top ten hold roughly 41%.

The clonotype originates from a female donor with Graves disease. This chain links TRBV10-3 with TRBJ1-2; D is unclear. Sample: peripheral blood mononuclear cells (PBMCs), taken when the disease was refractory, from a patient treated with antithyroid drugs. The CDR3 DNA sequence: TGTGCCATCGAAGACGCCATCTATGGCTACACCTTC. This codes for CAIEDAIYGYTF.